This entry features one TCR beta chain sequence. TCRdb's copy holds only in-frame clones and misses some; the assay was immunoSEQ multiplex PCR. The sample carries 80,000 or so clones, about 68% recorded once. These data originate in a study of blood T cell repertoires in COVID-19. Study context: COVID-19 samples from acute and convalescent phases originated in the United States, Italy and Spain. T cells, B-cell-depleted T cells, or PBMCs supplied cDNA or gDNA.

Germline lookup yields CDR1 SGHTA and CDR2 FQGNSA. V was pared by 6 bases and J by 1 base, with 16 bases between. The CDR3 is 16 amino acids. This TCR was recovered from a man between 45 and 60 years old with active or convalescent COVID-19. This sequence joins TRBV7-2 and TRBJ1-3; TRBD1 is a possible D gene (5 bases). The sample taken for sequencing was peripheral blood. CDR3 loop: CASSNGHIRSGNTIYF. CDR3 nucleotide sequence: TGTGCCAGCAGTAACGGACATATCAGGTCTGGAAACACCATATATTTT. Using reference TRBV7-2 and TRBJ1-3 for the parts outside the CDR3, the full variable domain is GAGVSQSPSNKVTEKGKDVELRCDPISGHTALYWYRQSLGQGLEFLIYFQGNSAPDKSGLPSDRFSAERTGGSVSTLTIQRTQQEDSAVYLCASSNGHIRSGNTIYFGEGSWLTVV.